The 2 T cell receptor beta chains below were found in one sample sequenced in a study of blood T cells in healthy people across ages. PCR was performed a second time for roughly 6 to 12 cycles using a sample-barcoded 5' primer and a J-beta primer mix. MiXCR, run by TCRdb on the 5' RACE reads, gives a single entry per CDR3 protein. The sample has around 1.5 million distinct CDR3 sequences; around 35% are singletons. Sequencing was performed on blood. The receptor source for this set is a woman aged 25-40 years in good health.

In its sample, this clonotype was seen a few times. The rearrangement joins TRBV6-1 to TRBJ2-7; D is ambiguous. In germline, CDR1 is MNHNS, CDR2 SASEGT. Trimming cost V 3 bases and J 3 bases, with 12 bases left between them. The CDR3 is 14 residues long. CDR3 sequence: CASSDGSRFYEQYF. In DNA, the CDR3 is TGTGCCAGCAGTGACGGAAGCCGGTTCTACGAGCAGTACTTC.

This clonotype appeared many times. Its ends do not fully match the called genes, so a read error is possible. J is TRBJ2-1 and V is TRBV5-1; possibly TRBD1 or TRBD2 for D (5 bases each). Germline V gives CDR1 SGHRS, CDR2 YFSETQ. The CDR3 extends over 15 amino acids. DNA of the CDR3: TGTGCCAGCAGCTTAGACGGGGCCTCCTACAATGAGCAGTTCTTC. Translating it yields CASSLDGASYNEQFF.